The clone carrying this T cell receptor (beta chain) appeared a single time. This specimen belongs to a study of T cell changes during pregnancy in multiple sclerosis. Data came from immunoSEQ multiplex PCR; TCRdb stores just in-frame clones and leaves some out. The sample gives approximately 21,000 clones, less than 90% of which show up once; 5.5% to 7.5% is in the top ten. The receptor's source is a female donor in good health, enrolled as a control in a pregnancy study. Specimen: CD8+ T cells from peripheral blood mononuclear cells, collected in the third trimester of pregnancy.

This CDR3 reads CAWSDTGLPGANVLTF. CDR3 nucleotide sequence: TGTGCCTGGAGTGACACAGGGCTCCCTGGGGCCAACGTCCTGACTTTC. V gene TRBV30 combines with J gene TRBJ2-6, with D possibly matching TRBD1 (6 bases). There are 16 residues in the CDR3. V was pared by 1 base and J by 2 bases, with 12 bases between. Germline loops: CDR1 GTSNPN, CDR2 SVGIG (reference sequence).